This T cell receptor beta chain comes out of a study of vaccination and CD4 T cells after COVID-19. On the study more broadly: Each enrolled participant received a two-dose regimen of either BNT162b2 or mRNA-1273 vaccine. Convalescent patients gave post-COVID blood a median roughly 96 days post-diagnosis, range 35 to 161. Control cultures were supplied with a CEFX pool, an HIV-1 Nef pool, or no peptide at all.

Scientists ran DNA taken from cultured CD4+ T cells through the Oncomine TCR Beta short-read assay for sequencing. Cultured CD4+ T cells were the source of extracted genomic DNA. TCRdb called the PCR reads again in MiXCR, with one record for every CDR3 protein. The sample lists 9,500 to 15,000 distinct CDR3 sequences; around 50% were seen once. Noted treatment: approximately nine-day PBMC culture with coronavirus spike peptide pools or control peptides (ViraFEST assay). The CDR3 extends over 13 amino acids. Germline V gene data show CDR1 as DFQATT and CDR2 as SNEGSKA (reference sequence). V lost 6 bases and J lost 8, with 17 bases in between. Notes on this clonotype: Its antigen is undetermined.

This receptor was identified in a human donor who had recovered from COVID-19. V gene TRBV20-1 combines with J gene TRBJ2-1, with TRBD2 as a possible D gene (6 bases). Sequenced input: CD4+ T cells from blood, cultured in vitro. The CDR3 DNA reads TGCAGTGCCCCCGGGACTTCCCACGATGAGCAGTTCTTC. As protein: CSAPGTSHDEQFF.